The clone carrying this T cell receptor beta chain has a handful of counts. Its antigen is undetermined. Reasons for excluding patients were uncontrolled infection, other autoimmune disease, pregnancy or lactation. Diagnoses were made from clinical symptoms, serum measures (thyroxine and TRAb), thyroid ultrasound and orbital computed tomography. This sample stems from a study of T cells in Graves' hyperthyroidism and ophthalmopathy. The V end lost 5 bases, the J end lost 7 bases, and 14 bases lay between the germline ends. CDR1 LNHDA and CDR2 SQIVND come from the germline V gene (reference sequence). The CDR3 length is 13 residues. The source material, RNA transcripts, was used to amplify TCR beta CDR3 regions. The HTBI primer set drove a first-round RT-PCR of the TCR CDR3. A single record per CDR3 protein comes from TCRdb applying MiXCR to the multiplex PCR reads. This table holds some 620,000 distinct CDR3 sequences, 15% to 20% found once.

Study-wide results and caveats: Ophthalmopathy was distinguished from stable hyperthyroidism by 13 V-J signatures.

This chain joins TRBV19 and TRBJ2-5; D is ambiguous. The sequence was obtained from a woman aged 25-40 years with Graves' hyperthyroidism. The specimen sequenced was blood. CDR3 nucleotide sequence: TGTGCCAGTAGTCCGGGCACCCTGGGGACCCAGTACTTC. The encoded protein is CASSPGTLGTQYF.